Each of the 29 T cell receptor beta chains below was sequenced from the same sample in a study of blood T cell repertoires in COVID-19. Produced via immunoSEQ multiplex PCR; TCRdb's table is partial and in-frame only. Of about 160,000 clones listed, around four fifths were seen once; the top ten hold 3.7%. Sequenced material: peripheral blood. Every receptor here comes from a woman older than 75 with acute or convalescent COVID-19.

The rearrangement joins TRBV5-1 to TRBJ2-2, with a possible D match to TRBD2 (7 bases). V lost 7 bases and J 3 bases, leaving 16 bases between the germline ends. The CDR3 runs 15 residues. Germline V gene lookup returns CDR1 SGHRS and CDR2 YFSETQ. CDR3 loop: CASHQRGGHTGELFF. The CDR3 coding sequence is TGCGCCAGCCATCAAAGGGGGGGTCACACCGGGGAGCTGTTTTTT.

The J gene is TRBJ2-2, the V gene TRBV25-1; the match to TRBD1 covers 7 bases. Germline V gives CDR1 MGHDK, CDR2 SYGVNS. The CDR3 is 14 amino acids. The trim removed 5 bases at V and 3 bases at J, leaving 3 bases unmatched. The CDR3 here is CASSRDRDTGELFF. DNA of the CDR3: TGTGCCAGCAGTCGTGACAGGGACACCGGGGAGCTGTTTTTT.

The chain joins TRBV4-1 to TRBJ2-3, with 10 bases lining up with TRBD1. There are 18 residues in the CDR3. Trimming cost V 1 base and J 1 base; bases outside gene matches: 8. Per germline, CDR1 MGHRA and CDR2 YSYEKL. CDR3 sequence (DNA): TGCGCCAGCAGCCAAGGACACACCGGGACAGGGGGCACAGATACGCAGTATTTT. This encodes CASSQGHTGTGGTDTQYF.

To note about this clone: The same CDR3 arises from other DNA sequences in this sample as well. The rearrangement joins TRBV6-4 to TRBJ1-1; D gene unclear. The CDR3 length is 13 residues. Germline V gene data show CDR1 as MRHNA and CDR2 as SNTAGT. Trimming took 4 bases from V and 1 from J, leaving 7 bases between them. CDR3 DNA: TGTGCCAGCAGTGTAGAGAGGAACACTGAAGCTTTCTTT. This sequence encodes CASSVERNTEAFF.

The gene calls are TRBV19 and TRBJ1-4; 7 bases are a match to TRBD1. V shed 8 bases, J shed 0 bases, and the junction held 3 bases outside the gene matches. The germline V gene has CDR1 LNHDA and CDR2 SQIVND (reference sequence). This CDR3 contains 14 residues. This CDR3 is CASEGAATNEKLFF. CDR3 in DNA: TGTGCCAGTGAGGGGGCTGCAACTAATGAAAAACTGTTTTTT.

The chain's CDR3 is CASSDAGDPQHF. CDR3 DNA: TGTGCCAGCAGTGACGCCGGGGATCCCCAGCATTTT. V gene TRBV6-1 combines with J gene TRBJ1-5; D is undetermined. CDR1 and CDR2 (germline): MNHNS, SASEGT. Trimming shortened V by 3 bases and J by 10 bases, and 10 bases separated the two germline ends. The CDR3 runs 12 residues.

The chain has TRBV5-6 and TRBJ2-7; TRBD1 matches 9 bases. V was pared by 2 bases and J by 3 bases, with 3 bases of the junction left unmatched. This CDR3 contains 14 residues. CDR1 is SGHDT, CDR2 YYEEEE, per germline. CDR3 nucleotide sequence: TGTGCCAGCAGCTTACAGGGGGCGCACTACGAGCAGTACTTC. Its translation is CASSLQGAHYEQYF.

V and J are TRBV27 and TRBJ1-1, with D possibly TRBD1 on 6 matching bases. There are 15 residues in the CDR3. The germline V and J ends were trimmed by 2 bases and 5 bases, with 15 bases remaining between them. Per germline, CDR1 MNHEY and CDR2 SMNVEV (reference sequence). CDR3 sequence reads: CASSLGSGAWTEAFF. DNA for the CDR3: TGTGCCAGCAGTTTAGGTTCAGGGGCTTGGACTGAAGCTTTCTTT.

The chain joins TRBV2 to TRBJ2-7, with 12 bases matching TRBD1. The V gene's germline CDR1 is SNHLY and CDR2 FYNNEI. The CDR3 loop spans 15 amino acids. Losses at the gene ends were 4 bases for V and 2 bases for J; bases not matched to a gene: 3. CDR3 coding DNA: TGTGCCAGCAGTGGGGACAGGGGGCGCACCTACGAGCAGTACTTC. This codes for CASSGDRGRTYEQYF.

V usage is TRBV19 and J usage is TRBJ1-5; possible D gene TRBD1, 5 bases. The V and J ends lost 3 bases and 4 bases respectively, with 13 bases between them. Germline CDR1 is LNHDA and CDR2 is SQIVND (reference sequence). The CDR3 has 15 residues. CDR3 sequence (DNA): TGTGCCAGTAGTATGCAGGTTGGGGGGAATCAGCCCCAGCATTTT. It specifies CASSMQVGGNQPQHF. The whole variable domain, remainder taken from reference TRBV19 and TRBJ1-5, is DGGITQSPKYLFRKEGQNVTLSCEQNLNHDAMYWYRQDPGQGLRLIYYSQIVNDFQKGDIAEGYSVSREKKESFPLTVTSAQKNPTAFYLCASSMQVGGNQPQHFGDGTRLSIL.

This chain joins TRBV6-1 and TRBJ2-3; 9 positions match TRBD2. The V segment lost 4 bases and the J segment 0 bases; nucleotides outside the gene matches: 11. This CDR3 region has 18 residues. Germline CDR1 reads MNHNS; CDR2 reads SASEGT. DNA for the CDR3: TGTGCCAGCAGTGTTCGGCGGGAGGGCCTCCTGAGCACAGATACGCAGTATTTT. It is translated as CASSVRREGLLSTDTQYF.

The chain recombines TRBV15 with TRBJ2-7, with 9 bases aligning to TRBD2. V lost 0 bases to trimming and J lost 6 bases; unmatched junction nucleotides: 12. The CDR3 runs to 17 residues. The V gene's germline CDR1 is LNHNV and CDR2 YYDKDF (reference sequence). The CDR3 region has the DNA TGTGCCACCAGCAGAGATAATAGGGGACTAGCCTCTACCGAGCAGTACTTC. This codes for CATSRDNRGLASTEQYF.

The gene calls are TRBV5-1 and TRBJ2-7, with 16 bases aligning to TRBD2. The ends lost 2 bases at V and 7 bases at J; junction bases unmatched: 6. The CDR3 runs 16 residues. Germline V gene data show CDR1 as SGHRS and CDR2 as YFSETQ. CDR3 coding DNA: TGCGCCAGCAGCTTCGGGACTAGCGGGAGGGCCGGTGAGCAGTACTTC. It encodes CASSFGTSGRAGEQYF.

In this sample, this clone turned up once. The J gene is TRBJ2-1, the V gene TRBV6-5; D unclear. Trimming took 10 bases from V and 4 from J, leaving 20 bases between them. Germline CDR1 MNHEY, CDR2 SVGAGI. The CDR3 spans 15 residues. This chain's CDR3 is CATTEAGLSYNEQFF. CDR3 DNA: TGTGCCACTACGGAAGCAGGCCTCTCTTACAATGAGCAGTTCTTC.

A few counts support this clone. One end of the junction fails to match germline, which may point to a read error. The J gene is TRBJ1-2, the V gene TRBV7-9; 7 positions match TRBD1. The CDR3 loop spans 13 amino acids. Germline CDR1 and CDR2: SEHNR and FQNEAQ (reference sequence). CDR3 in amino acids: CASSSDRNSGYTF. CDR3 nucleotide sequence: TGTGCCAGCAGCTCGGACAGGAACTCTGGCTACACCTTC.

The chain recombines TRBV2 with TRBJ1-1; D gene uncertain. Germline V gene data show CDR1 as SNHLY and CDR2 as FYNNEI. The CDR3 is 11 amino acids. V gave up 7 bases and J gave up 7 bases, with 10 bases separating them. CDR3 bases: TGTGCCAGCACCGTGGTGCGTGAAGCTTTCTTT. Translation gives CASTVVREAFF.

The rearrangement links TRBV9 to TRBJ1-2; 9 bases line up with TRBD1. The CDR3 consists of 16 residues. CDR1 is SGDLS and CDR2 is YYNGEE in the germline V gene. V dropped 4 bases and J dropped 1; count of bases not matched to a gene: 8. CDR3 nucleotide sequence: TGTGCCAGCAGCAATTCCGTGGGACAGGGTAACTATGGCTACACCTTC. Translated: CASSNSVGQGNYGYTF.

The CDR3 region is CASSRVEAGEQFF. The DNA of the CDR3 is TGTGCCAGCAGCCGGGTCGAGGCGGGTGAGCAGTTCTTC. This chain joins TRBV6-6 and TRBJ2-1; D is perhaps TRBD2 (5 bases). Germline V lookup: CDR1 MNHNY, CDR2 SVGAGI (reference sequence). V lost 6 bases and J lost 9, with 15 bases in between. The CDR3 contains 13 residues.

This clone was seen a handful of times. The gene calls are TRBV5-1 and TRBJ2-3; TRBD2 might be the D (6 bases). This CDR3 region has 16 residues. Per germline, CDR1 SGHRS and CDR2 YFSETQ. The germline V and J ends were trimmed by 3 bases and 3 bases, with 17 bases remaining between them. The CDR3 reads CASSSGLAGRTDTQYF. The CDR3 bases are TGCGCCAGCAGCTCGGGGCTCGCGGGAAGAACAGATACGCAGTATTTT.

The CDR3 loop is CASSPPTRTGELFF. The CDR3, as DNA: TGTGCCAGCTCACCACCGACACGAACCGGGGAGCTGTTTTTT. V gene TRBV18 combines with J gene TRBJ2-2, with D uncertain. Trimming pared 0 bases from V and 5 bases from J, leaving 7 bases between. This CDR3 comprises 14 residues. The germline V gene has CDR1 KGHSH and CDR2 LQKENI.

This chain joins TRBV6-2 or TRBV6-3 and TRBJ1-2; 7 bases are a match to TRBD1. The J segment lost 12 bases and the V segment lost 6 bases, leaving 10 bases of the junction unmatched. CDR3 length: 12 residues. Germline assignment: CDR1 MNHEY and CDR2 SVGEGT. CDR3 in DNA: TGTGCCAGCAGCCGGTCACAGGGGAGCCACACCTTC. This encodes CASSRSQGSHTF.

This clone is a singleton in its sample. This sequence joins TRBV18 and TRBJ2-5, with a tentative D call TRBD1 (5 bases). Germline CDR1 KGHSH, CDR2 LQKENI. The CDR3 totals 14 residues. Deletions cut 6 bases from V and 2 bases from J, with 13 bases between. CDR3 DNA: TGTGCCAGCTCCCACGGACAACGGCAAGAGACCCAGTACTTC. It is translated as CASSHGQRQETQYF.

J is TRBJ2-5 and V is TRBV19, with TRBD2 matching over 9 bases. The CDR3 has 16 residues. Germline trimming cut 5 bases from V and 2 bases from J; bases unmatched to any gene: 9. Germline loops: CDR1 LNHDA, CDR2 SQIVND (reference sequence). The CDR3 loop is CASSVIIAGEQETQYF. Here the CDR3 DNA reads TGTGCCAGTAGTGTCATCATAGCGGGAGAGCAAGAGACCCAGTACTTC.

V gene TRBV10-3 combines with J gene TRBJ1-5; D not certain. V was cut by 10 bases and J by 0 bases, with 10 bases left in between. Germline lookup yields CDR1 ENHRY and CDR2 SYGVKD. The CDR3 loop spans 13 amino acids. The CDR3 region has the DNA TGTGCCAGCACAGAGAATAGCAATCAGCCCCAGCATTTT. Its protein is CASTENSNQPQHF.

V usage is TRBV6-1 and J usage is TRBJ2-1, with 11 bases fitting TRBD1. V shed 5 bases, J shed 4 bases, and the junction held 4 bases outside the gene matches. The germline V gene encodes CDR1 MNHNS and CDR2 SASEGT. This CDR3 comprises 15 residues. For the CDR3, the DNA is TGTGCCAGCAGTTCCGGGACAGGGGGGTACAATGAGCAGTTCTTC. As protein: CASSSGTGGYNEQFF.

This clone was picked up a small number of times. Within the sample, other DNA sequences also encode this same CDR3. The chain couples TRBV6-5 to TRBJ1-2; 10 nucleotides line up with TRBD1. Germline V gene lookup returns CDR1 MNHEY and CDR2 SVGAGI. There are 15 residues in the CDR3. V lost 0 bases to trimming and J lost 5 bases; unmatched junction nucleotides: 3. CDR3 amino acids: CASSYSPGQGYGYTF. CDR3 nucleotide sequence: TGTGCCAGCAGTTACTCCCCGGGACAGGGGTATGGCTACACCTTC.

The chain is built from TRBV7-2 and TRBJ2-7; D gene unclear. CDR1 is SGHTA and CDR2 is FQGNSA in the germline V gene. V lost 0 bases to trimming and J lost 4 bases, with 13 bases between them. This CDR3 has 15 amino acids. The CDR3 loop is CASSLAGRFSYEQYF. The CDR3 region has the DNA TGTGCCAGCAGCTTAGCGGGCCGGTTCTCGTACGAGCAGTACTTC.

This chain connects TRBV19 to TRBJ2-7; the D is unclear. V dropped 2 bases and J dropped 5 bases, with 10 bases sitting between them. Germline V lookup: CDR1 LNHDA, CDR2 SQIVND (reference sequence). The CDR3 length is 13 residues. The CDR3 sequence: CASSIIESDEQYF. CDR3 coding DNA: TGTGCCAGTAGTATAATCGAAAGCGACGAGCAGTACTTC.

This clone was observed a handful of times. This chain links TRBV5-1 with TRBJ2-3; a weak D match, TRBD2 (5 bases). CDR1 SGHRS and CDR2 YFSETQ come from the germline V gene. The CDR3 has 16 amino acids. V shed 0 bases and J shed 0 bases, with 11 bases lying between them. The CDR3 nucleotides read TGCGCCAGCAGCTTGGCCACGCGGGCTAGCACAGATACGCAGTATTTT. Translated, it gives CASSLATRASTDTQYF.